This T cell receptor beta chain was found in a study of T cells in localized non-small cell lung cancer. Comment on this clone: No antigen is known for it.

Libraries were prepared by immunoSEQ multiplex PCR; TCRdb keeps only in-frame clonotypes and omits some of them. The table includes over 45,000 clones, approximately 75% detected once. Regarding the study as a whole: There were a median 57 of the top 100 tumor clones appearing in adjacent lung.

The CDR3 length is 14 residues. V lost 0 bases, J lost 6 bases, and 12 bases lay in between. Germline CDR1 SGDLS, CDR2 YYNGEE. The chain combines TRBV9 with TRBJ2-5; D possibly uses TRBD1 or TRBD2 (5 bases each). The clonotype originates from a man aged 35 to 69 with stage I squamous cell lung carcinoma. The sample here was peripheral blood, taken before any cancer treatment. This chain's CDR3 is CASSVGGMSKTQYF. DNA for the CDR3: TGTGCCAGCAGCGTAGGGGGGATGAGTAAGACCCAGTACTTC.